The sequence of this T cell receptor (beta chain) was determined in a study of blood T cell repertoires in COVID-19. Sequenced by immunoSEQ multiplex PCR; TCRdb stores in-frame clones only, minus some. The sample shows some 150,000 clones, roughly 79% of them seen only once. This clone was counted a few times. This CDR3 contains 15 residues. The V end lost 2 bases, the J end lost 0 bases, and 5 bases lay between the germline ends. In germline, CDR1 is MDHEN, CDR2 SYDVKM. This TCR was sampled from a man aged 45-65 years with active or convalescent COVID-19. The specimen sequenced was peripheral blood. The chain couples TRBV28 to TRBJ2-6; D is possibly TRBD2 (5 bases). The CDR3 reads CASSLGLSGANVLTF. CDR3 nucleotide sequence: TGTGCCAGCAGTTTAGGACTCTCTGGGGCCAACGTCCTGACTTTC.